This T cell receptor beta chain was found in a study of cytomegalovirus exposure and HLA in healthy donors. Broader study findings: The study put under 200 TCR beta chains on its list as cytomegalovirus-associated. The classifier reportedly diagnosed cytomegalovirus status with high sensitivity and specificity. In vitro experiments confirmed that three CMV-associated chains were specific for CMV antigens.

Of note for this clone: Its antigen is undetermined.

In germline, CDR1 is SGHVS, CDR2 FNYEAQ. After removal of 5 bases from V and 3 bases from J, the junction contained 1 base not matched to a gene. CDR3 size: 13 residues. With 60 Vbeta and 13 Jbeta primers, the PCR was carried out. Assay: immunoSEQ multiplex PCR; the TCRdb copy retains only in-frame clones and omits some. The table records fewer than 250,000 clones, about 82% of them present only once. The origin of this receptor is a man aged 30-40 years in good health and CMV-seronegative. J is TRBJ2-1 and V is TRBV7-6, with TRBD1 matching 7 bases. Specimen: PBMCs. CDR3 DNA sequence: TGTGCCAGCAGCCGACAGGGCTACAATGAGCAGTTCTTC. Translated, it gives CASSRQGYNEQFF.